These 10 T cell receptor beta chains were sequenced from one sample in a study of CD8 T cells in Susac syndrome. Random-hexamer reverse transcription was applied to roughly 0.5 to 1 ug RNA. TCRdb independently ran MiXCR on the immunoSEQ multiplex PCR reads; one entry per CDR3 protein. Of about 400,000 distinct CDR3 sequences listed, more than 70% are singletons. The sample taken for sequencing was CD8+ T cells from PBMCs. The receptor source for this set is a human donor with multiple sclerosis.

J is TRBJ1-1 and V is TRBV4-1; D is unclear. The CDR3 is 13 amino acids. Per germline, CDR1 MGHRA and CDR2 YSYEKL. The V gene lost 0 bases and the J gene lost 8 bases, with 10 bases spanning the gap. The CDR3 here is CASSQEAPPEAFF. The DNA for the CDR3 is TGCGCCAGCAGCCAAGAGGCCCCCCCAGAAGCTTTCTTT.

The chain couples TRBV29-1 to TRBJ2-6, with D uncertain. Germline V gives CDR1 SQVTM, CDR2 ANQGSEA. Trimming left V 4 bases short and J 0 bases short, with 1 base between. This CDR3 contains 12 residues. The DNA for the CDR3 is TGCAGCGTTGGCTCTGGGGCCAACGTCCTGACTTTC. Its protein is CSVGSGANVLTF.

The chain combines TRBV7-8 with TRBJ2-1; a possible D gene is TRBD1 (5 bases). The CDR3 has 17 amino acids. Germline values: CDR1 SGHVS, CDR2 FQNEAQ. The V end lost 5 bases, the J end lost 8 bases, and 25 bases lay between the germline ends. The CDR3 nucleotides read TGTGCCAGCAGCGCCACGTCAGGACACCCCCAGGTTGATGAGCAGTTCTTC. It is translated as CASSATSGHPQVDEQFF.

J is TRBJ1-5 and V is TRBV5-4, with D uncertain. Trimming removed 3 bases from V and 2 bases from J, with 9 bases in between. The CDR3 covers 14 residues. Germline lookup yields CDR1 SGHNT and CDR2 YYREEE (reference sequence). Here the CDR3 reads CASSSPEGNQPQHF. The CDR3 DNA is TGTGCCAGCAGCTCCCCGGAAGGCAATCAGCCCCAGCATTTT.

The gene calls are TRBV7-8 and TRBJ2-3; TRBD1 aligns across 11 bases. CDR1 is SGHVS and CDR2 is FQNEAQ in the germline V gene. After removal of 5 bases from V and 3 bases from J, the junction contained 10 bases not matched to a gene. CDR3 size: 17 residues. CDR3 protein: CASSRSSGTGGTDTQYF. The CDR3 DNA sequence: TGTGCCAGCAGCCGCTCCTCGGGGACAGGGGGGACAGATACGCAGTATTTT.

The chain is built from TRBV4-1 and TRBJ2-3; D not resolved. The germline V gene encodes CDR1 MGHRA and CDR2 YSYEKL. The CDR3 sequence is 13 residues long. V was clipped by 2 bases and J by 2 bases, with 5 bases between them. The CDR3 loop reads CASSQWVTDTQYF. The DNA for the CDR3 is TGCGCCAGCAGCCAATGGGTCACAGATACGCAGTATTTT.

The chain employs TRBV6-2 or TRBV6-3 and TRBJ2-7; the D gene is possibly TRBD2 (6 bases). V dropped 8 bases and J dropped 3 bases, with 17 bases sitting between them. Germline V gives CDR1 MNHEY, CDR2 SVGEGT. The CDR3 is 14 amino acids. The CDR3, as DNA: TGTGCCAGCCGTCCGACTAGGGCGGTCTACGAGCAGTACTTC. Translating gives CASRPTRAVYEQYF.

This clonotype was counted a single time. The chain recombines TRBV28 with TRBJ1-5, with TRBD1 matching 7 bases. V dropped 7 bases and J dropped 1; count of bases not matched to a gene: 4. CDR1 is MDHEN, CDR2 SYDVKM, per germline. CDR3 length: 14 residues. The CDR3 reads CASKTGESNQPQHF. The CDR3 nucleotides are TGTGCCAGCAAAACAGGGGAGAGCAATCAGCCCCAGCATTTT. Filled out from reference TRBV28 and TRBJ1-5, the complete variable domain reads DVKVTQSSRYLVKRTGEKVFLECVQDMDHENMFWYRQDPGLGLRLIYFSYDVKMKEKGDIPEGYSVSREKKERFSLILESASTNQTSMYLCASKTGESNQPQHFGDGTRLSIL.

The chain joins TRBV28 to TRBJ2-5; D is unclear. This CDR3 spans 12 amino acids. V shed 6 bases and J shed 4 bases, with 9 bases lying between them. Germline values: CDR1 MDHEN, CDR2 SYDVKM. CDR3 protein: CASRHSPETQYF. The DNA for the CDR3 is TGTGCCAGCAGACATAGTCCAGAGACCCAGTACTTC.

The sample holds a few counts of this clonotype. The V and J genes are TRBV19 and TRBJ2-7; the D is unclear. Trimming removed 3 bases from V and 0 bases from J, with 9 bases in between. The germline V gene encodes CDR1 LNHDA and CDR2 SQIVND (reference sequence). The CDR3 length is 14 residues. DNA for the CDR3: TGTGCCAGTAGTATCGGCGGAAGCTCCTACGAGCAGTACTTC. This gives the protein CASSIGGSSYEQYF.